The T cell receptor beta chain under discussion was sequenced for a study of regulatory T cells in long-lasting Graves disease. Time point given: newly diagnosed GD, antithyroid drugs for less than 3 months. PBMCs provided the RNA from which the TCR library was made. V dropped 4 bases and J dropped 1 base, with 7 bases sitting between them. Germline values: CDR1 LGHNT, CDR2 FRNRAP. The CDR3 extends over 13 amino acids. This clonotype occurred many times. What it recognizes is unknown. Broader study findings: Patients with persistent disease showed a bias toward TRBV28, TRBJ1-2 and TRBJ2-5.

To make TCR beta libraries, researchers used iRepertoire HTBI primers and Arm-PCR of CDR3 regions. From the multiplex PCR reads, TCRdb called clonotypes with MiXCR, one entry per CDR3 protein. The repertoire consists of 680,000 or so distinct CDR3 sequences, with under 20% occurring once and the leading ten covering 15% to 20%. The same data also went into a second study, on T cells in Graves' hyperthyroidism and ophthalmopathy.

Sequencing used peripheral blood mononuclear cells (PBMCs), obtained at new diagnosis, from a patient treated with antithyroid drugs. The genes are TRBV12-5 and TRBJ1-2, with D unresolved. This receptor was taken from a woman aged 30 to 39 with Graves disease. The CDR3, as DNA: TGTGCTAGTGGTTCAAGTCTTAACTATGGCTACACCTTC. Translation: CASGSSLNYGYTF.